This is a list of T cell receptor beta chains from one sample in a study of immune heterogeneity within non-small cell lung tumors. Each CDR3 protein is one row after TCRdb ran MiXCR on the multiplex PCR reads. The data hold roughly 15,000 distinct CDR3 sequences, with around 27% observed a single time. The sample was lung tumor tissue. These receptor sequences come from a man aged 40-49 years with non-small cell lung cancer. CDR3s leave out the opening cysteine and the closing phenylalanine or tryptophan. The D gene is left open where the match is weak. Only some rows state a clone size, as once, few, many or a class for expanded clones.

TRBV18	few	TRBJ2-1	TRBD2	ASSPLSGSYNEQF
TRBV12-3/TRBV12-4	medium-sized	TRBJ1-1	.	ASKISGRDTEAF
TRBV25-1	.	TRBJ2-3	.	ASSGGSTDTQY
TRBV5-5	.	TRBJ2-7	.	ASSFLWSAKAYEQY
TRBV7-9	.	TRBJ2-5	.	ASSPLGPYEETQY
TRBV15	few	TRBJ1-1	.	ATSREAAYEAF
TRBV24-1	.	TRBJ2-5	TRBD1	ATSDHGTGDLQETQY
TRBV9	.	TRBJ2-5	TRBD2	ASSAYGRYQETQY
TRBV7-9	.	TRBJ1-1	.	ASGQMNTEAF
TRBV28	medium-sized	TRBJ2-3	.	ASSFISGTDTQY
TRBV6-5	many	TRBJ2-6	.	ASSYSGAGANVLT
TRBV14	medium-sized	TRBJ2-7	.	ASSQVRSTGFGHEQY
TRBV20-1	medium-sized	TRBJ2-7	TRBD2	SASATSGSYEQY
TRBV27	medium-sized	TRBJ1-4	.	ASSNSIYEKLF
TRBV4-1	many	TRBJ1-2	.	ASSQASTGLLGYT
TRBV6-1	many	TRBJ1-2	.	ASTPQGRGGYT
TRBV5-5	many	TRBJ1-6	.	ASSLDGTGTAYSPLH
TRBV5-1	many	TRBJ1-6	.	ASSLTVSNSPLH
TRBV24-1	medium-sized	TRBJ1-2	TRBD1	ATSEPRGRTGEGYGYT
TRBV27	medium-sized	TRBJ2-7	TRBD2	ASSLWGGSYEQY
TRBV5-1	.	TRBJ2-7	.	ASSLTAGDYEQY
TRBV11-2	.	TRBJ1-1	.	ASSLGGRNTEAL
TRBV2	many	TRBJ1-1	.	ASSDRVDAF
TRBV6-1	medium-sized	TRBJ2-7	.	ATQRDSADYEQY
TRBV4-3	.	TRBJ2-5	.	ASSSLKGAMGGETQY
TRBV6-1	medium-sized	TRBJ1-5	TRBD1	ASSPIRGLNNQPQH
TRBV11-3	medium-sized	TRBJ2-7	TRBD1	ASSNDRASHEQY
TRBV5-1	many	TRBJ2-1	.	ASHFHNEQF
TRBV11-3	few	TRBJ2-5	.	ASSLEQETQY
TRBV9	many	TRBJ2-7	TRBD2	ASSGGGEGEQY
TRBV20-1	large	TRBJ1-5	.	SAAAYNQPQH
TRBV6-1	many	TRBJ2-2	.	ASSRPGNTGELF
TRBV11-3	medium-sized	TRBJ2-1	.	ASSSGFGDEQF
TRBV9	few	TRBJ2-2	.	ASSVGGIGELF
TRBV5-4	few	TRBJ1-1	TRBD1	ASSFDRVTNTEAF
TRBV28	many	TRBJ1-1	TRBD1	ASSSGTGRLYTAF
TRBV7-2	.	TRBJ1-6	TRBD1	AIILEEGQYNSPLH
TRBV12-3/TRBV12-4	.	TRBJ2-1	.	ASSLRTGGEQF
TRBV6-1	.	TRBJ1-5	.	ASGPQGYNQPQH
TRBV27	many	TRBJ2-7	TRBD1	ASSKGGGLYEQY
TRBV10-3	medium-sized	TRBJ2-7	.	AIQGPGYEQY
TRBV6-1	few	TRBJ2-5	TRBD1	ASSFEDRGRGTQY
TRBV20-1	many	TRBJ1-2	.	SARDPRGHGYT
TRBV7-2	once	TRBJ1-1	TRBD1	ASSSQQGKIAEAF
TRBV7-8	medium-sized	TRBJ2-2	.	ASSWGSTGELF
TRBV24-1	many	TRBJ2-1	.	ATSLGRGADNEQF
TRBV10-3	many	TRBJ2-4	.	AISESTGSGKNIQY
TRBV20-1	medium-sized	TRBJ2-7	TRBD2	SVSSGRGYEQY
TRBV11-1	few	TRBJ2-1	TRBD2	ASSLRLAVSSYNEQF